The entry that follows covers one TCR beta chain sequence. Its antigen is unidentified. TCRB transcripts that were expressed got sequenced, as all of the isolated RNA had been reverse transcribed. TCRdb keeps only in-frame clones here, not all; method: immunoSEQ multiplex PCR. In the table there are roughly 250,000 clones, roughly 20% of which are singletons. This entry belongs to a study of beta chain features in type 1 diabetes. Researchers reported sorting CD4+ naive, central memory, regulatory and stem cell-like memory cells via CD45RO/CCR7/CD25/CD127/CD95/CD27. In all sorted populations, purity surpassed 95%. Study-wide results and caveats: Within each of all four CD4+ subsets, Type 1 diabetes patients had TCRB CDR3s that were moderately but significantly shorter. Healthy donors had naive, central memory and Treg TCRB repertoires that appeared less similar than those seen among patients.

The CDR3 length is 14 residues. V lost 3 bases, J lost 9 bases, and 9 bases stayed unmatched. CDR1 is SGHTA, CDR2 FQGNSA, per germline. The sequenced sample consisted of naive CD4+ T cells from blood. The chain combines TRBV7-2 with TRBJ1-2, with TRBD1 matching 8 bases. The receptor was derived from a woman in her forties with type 1 diabetes. The CDR3 nucleotides are TGTGCCAGCAGCTTCCTTGACAGGGGTGCGCGCTACACCTTC. It codes for CASSFLDRGARYTF.